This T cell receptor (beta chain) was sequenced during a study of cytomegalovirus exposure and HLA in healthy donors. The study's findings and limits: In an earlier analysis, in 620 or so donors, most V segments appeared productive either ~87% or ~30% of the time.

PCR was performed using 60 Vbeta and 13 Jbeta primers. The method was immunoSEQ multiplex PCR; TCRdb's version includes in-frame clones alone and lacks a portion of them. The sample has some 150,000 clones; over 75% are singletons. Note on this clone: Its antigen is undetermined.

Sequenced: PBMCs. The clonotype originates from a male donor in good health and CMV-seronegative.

DNA of the CDR3: TGTGCCAGCAGCACCAGACTAGCGGGGGGGAAGAACACCGGGGAGCTGTTTTTT. Translation: CASSTRLAGGKNTGELFF. The chain couples TRBV9 to TRBJ2-2; 14 nucleotides agree with TRBD2. The V segment lost 4 bases and the J segment 1 base; nucleotides outside the gene matches: 6. The CDR3 has 18 residues. Looked up from germline, CDR1 is SGDLS and CDR2 is YYNGEE.